The 9 T cell receptor beta chains in this list originate from one sample, sequenced in a study of post-analysis software for immune sequencing data. Each TCR beta cDNA library carried unique molecular identifiers. Via MiXCR, TCRdb re-called the PCR reads, giving one row per CDR3 protein. The data show roughly 800,000 distinct CDR3 sequences, just under 30% seen once. No antigens are known for them. Study outcomes and limitations: Five TRBV segments were significantly more frequent in patients than in controls. TRBV5-6, TRBV5-1 and TRBV20-1 were among these segments.

Sequenced input: blood. The source is a girl aged 5-17 years with multiple sclerosis.

This rearrangement joins TRBV6-1 to TRBJ1-2; 11 bases line up with TRBD1. The germline CDR1 and CDR2 sequences are MNHNS and SASEGT. The CDR3 has 13 amino acids. V gave up 8 bases and J gave up 8 bases; unmatched junction bases: 7. CDR3 sequence (DNA): TGTGCCAGCGTAGGACAGGGGGCGATGGGCTACACCTTC. Translating it yields CASVGQGAMGYTF.

This clonotype was seen a few times. The chain carries TRBV20-1 and TRBJ1-2; D uncertain. Germline V CDR1 and CDR2: DFQATT, SNEGSKA (reference sequence). V was shortened by 2 bases and J by 8 bases, with 15 bases between the two germline ends. The CDR3 is made up of 13 amino acids. In nucleotides, the CDR3 is TGCAGTGCTAGATTCTTGGGCTCTGGGGGCTACACCTTC. It is translated as CSARFLGSGGYTF.

The chain carries TRBV29-1 and TRBJ2-5; 10 nucleotides agree with TRBD1. The CDR3 runs to 13 residues. The J segment lost 9 bases and the V segment lost 7 bases, leaving 11 bases of the junction unmatched. The germline gives CDR1 SQVTM, CDR2 ANQGSEA. Here the CDR3 reads CSATTGQGGAQYF. Written as DNA, the CDR3 is TGCAGCGCCACAACCGGACAGGGGGGGGCCCAGTACTTC.

V is TRBV19 and J is TRBJ2-1; 13 nucleotides match TRBD2. The germline V gene has CDR1 LNHDA and CDR2 SQIVND (reference sequence). Losses at the gene ends were 7 bases for V and 9 bases for J; bases not matched to a gene: 12. The CDR3 covers 16 residues. The CDR3 region has the DNA TGTGCCAGTACGATAATCACTAGCGGGGGGGTGGTTGAGCAGTTCTTC. This encodes CASTIITSGGVVEQFF.

The chain joins TRBV7-2 to TRBJ2-5, with TRBD1 as a possible D gene (6 bases). The V end lost 1 base, the J end lost 1 base, and 13 bases lay between the germline ends. Per the germline V gene, CDR1 is SGHTA and CDR2 is FQGNSA. The CDR3 covers 16 residues. Written as DNA, the CDR3 is TGTGCCAGCAGCTTAGTTACCGGGACAAGCCAAGAGACCCAGTACTTC. Translating it yields CASSLVTGTSQETQYF.

CDR3 sequence (DNA): TGCAGTGCTAGGGGGGCGGGAGAGTTAAATGAGCAGTTCTTC. This codes for CSARGAGELNEQFF. The chain recombines TRBV20-1 with TRBJ2-1, with D maybe TRBD2 (7 bases). Between the trimmed V and J ends, which lost 3 bases and 7 bases, there was a span of 16 bases. CDR3 length equals 14 residues. The germline gives CDR1 DFQATT, CDR2 SNEGSKA (reference sequence).

The chain joins TRBV28 to TRBJ2-1; perhaps TRBD2 as D (6 bases). Per the germline V gene, CDR1 is MDHEN and CDR2 is SYDVKM. V dropped 7 bases and J dropped 10 bases, with 17 bases sitting between them. The CDR3 is 13 residues long. The CDR3 protein is CASKQLTRGEQFF. The CDR3 DNA reads as TGTGCCAGCAAGCAGTTGACTAGGGGAGAGCAGTTCTTC.

This clonotype was recorded a few times. This chain links TRBV3-1 with TRBJ2-3; the match to TRBD1 covers 11 bases. The CDR3 contains 15 residues. Germline lookup yields CDR1 LGHDT and CDR2 YNNKEL (reference sequence). Trimming took 4 bases from V and 5 from J; bases not matched to a gene: 5. The CDR3 DNA sequence: TGTGCCAGCAGCCCTGGACAGGGGGCTGTAGATACGCAGTATTTT. It encodes CASSPGQGAVDTQYF.

The chain combines TRBV7-9 with TRBJ2-2; TRBD1 matches at 7 bases. CDR1 and CDR2 from the germline V gene are SEHNR and FQNEAQ (reference sequence). With V trimmed by 6 bases and J by 4 bases, 8 bases remained unmatched. The CDR3 is 15 amino acids. CDR3 region: CASRREGARTGELFF. CDR3 in DNA: TGTGCCAGCAGACGAGAGGGGGCGCGCACCGGGGAGCTGTTTTTT. The variable domain in full, completed from reference TRBV7-9 and TRBJ2-2, reads DTGVSQNPRHKITKRGQNVTFRCDPISEHNRLYWYRQTLGQGPEFLTYFQNEAQLEKSRLLSDRFSAERPKGSFSTLEIQRTEQGDSAMYLCASRREGARTGELFFGEGSRLTVL.